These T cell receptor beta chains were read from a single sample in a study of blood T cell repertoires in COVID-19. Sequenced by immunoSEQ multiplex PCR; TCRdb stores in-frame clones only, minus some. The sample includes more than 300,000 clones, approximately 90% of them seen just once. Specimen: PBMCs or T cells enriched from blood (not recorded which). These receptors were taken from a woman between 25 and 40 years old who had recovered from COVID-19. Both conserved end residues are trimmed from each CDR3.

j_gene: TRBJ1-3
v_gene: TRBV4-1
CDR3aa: ASSQNQGPNTIY

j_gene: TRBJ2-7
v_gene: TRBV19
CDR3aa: ASSPGVGYEQY

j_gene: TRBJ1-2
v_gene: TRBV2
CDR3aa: ASRTQTGGYGYT

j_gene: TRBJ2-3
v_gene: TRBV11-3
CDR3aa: ASSNRTGGSDTQY

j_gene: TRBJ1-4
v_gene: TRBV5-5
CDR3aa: ASSSGGRTNEKLF

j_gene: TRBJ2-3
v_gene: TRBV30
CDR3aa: AWSVPGGGRADTQY

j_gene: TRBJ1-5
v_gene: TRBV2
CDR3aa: ASRGQGNQPQH

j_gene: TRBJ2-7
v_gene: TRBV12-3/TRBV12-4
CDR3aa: AISQGFNYEQY

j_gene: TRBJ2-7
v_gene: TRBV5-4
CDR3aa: ASSPADGPYEQY

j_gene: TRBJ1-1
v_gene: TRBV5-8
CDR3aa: ASSSGQHLMNTEAF

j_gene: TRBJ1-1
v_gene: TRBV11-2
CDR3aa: ASSLDGEGTEAF

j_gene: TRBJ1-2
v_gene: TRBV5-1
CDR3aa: ASRGASGYT

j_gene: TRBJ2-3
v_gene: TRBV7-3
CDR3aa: ASSLSGGPVDTQY

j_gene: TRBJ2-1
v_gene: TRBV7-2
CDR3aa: ASSWTGQSSYNEQF

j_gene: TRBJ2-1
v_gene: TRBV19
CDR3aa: ASSIIPSGWNEQF

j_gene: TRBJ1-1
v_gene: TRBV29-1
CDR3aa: SVVTGVMNTEAF

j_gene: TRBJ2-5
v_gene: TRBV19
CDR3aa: ASSGVGVGETQY

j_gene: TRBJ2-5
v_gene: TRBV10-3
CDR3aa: AISGPVRGETQY

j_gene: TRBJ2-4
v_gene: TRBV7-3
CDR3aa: ASSWAGDRDLNIQY

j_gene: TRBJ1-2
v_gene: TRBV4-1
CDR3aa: ASSQNKTRQDYGYT

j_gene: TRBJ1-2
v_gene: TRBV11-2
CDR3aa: ASSLDGQGYGYT

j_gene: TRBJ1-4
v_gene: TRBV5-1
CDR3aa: ASSSDGTEKLF

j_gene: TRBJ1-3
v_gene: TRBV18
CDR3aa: ASSPPGVGNTIY

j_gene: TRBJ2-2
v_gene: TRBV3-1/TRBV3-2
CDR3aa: ASSQQANTGELF

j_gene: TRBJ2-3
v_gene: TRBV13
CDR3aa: ASSLTGGADTQY

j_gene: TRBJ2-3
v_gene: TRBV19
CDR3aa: ASSPLRGSDTQY

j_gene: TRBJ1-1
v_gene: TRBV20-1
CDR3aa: SATDTEAF